The next 27 T cell receptor beta chains were all read from a single sample in a study of blood T cell repertoires in COVID-19. Clones were read by immunoSEQ multiplex PCR, and TCRdb kept only the in-frame ones, dropping some. The table records roughly 100,000 clones, approximately 79% of them present only once. Specimen: peripheral blood. These receptors were taken from a woman aged 80 or older with active or convalescent COVID-19.

This rearrangement joins TRBV7-2 to TRBJ2-7, with a tentative D call TRBD2 (5 bases). CDR1 and CDR2 from the germline V gene are SGHTA and FQGNSA. The CDR3 is 14 residues long. V lost 5 bases and J lost 2, with 13 bases in between. The CDR3 region has the DNA TGTGCCAGCAGCCCCCGGAGAGCGGCCTACGAGCAGTACTTC. Protein: CASSPRRAAYEQYF.

The V call is TRBV7-2, the J call TRBJ2-1; D possibly corresponds to TRBD1 (5 bases). V lost 3 bases and J lost 7, with 22 bases in between. The germline V gene has CDR1 SGHTA and CDR2 FQGNSA. The CDR3 extends over 17 amino acids. CDR3 bases: TGTGCCAGCAGCTTCCCGACGCGGATGACAGACTCTAATGAGCAGTTCTTC. Translated, it gives CASSFPTRMTDSNEQFF.

Turning to this clone: One end of the junction is discordant with germline, which a read error may explain. The chain is built from TRBV18 and TRBJ2-3, with 13 nucleotides matching TRBD2. CDR1 is KGHSH and CDR2 is LQKENI in the germline V gene. The length of the CDR3 is 14 residues. The CDR3 is CASSPGLAGEPAPF. The DNA of the CDR3 is TGTGCCAGCTCACCAGGACTAGCGGGAGAACCTGCCCCATTT.

The chain is built from TRBV3-1 (or the pseudogene TRBV3-2) and TRBJ2-1; the D is unclear. The germline V and J ends were trimmed by 7 bases and 0 bases, with 10 bases remaining between them. The CDR3 has 14 residues. CDR1 and CDR2 (germline): LGHDT, YNNKEL (reference sequence). CDR3: CASKAASSYNEQFF. The DNA for the CDR3 is TGTGCCAGCAAGGCGGCGAGCTCCTACAATGAGCAGTTCTTC.

A single count supports this clone. The CDR3 sequence is CASSEAPGVQLFF. The CDR3 bases are TGTGCCAGCAGTGAAGCGCCGGGGGTACAACTGTTTTTT. The chain has TRBV6-1 and TRBJ1-4; D is possibly TRBD1 (5 bases). CDR3 length: 13 amino acids. Germline V gene data show CDR1 as MNHNS and CDR2 as SASEGT. Deletions cut 0 bases from V and 12 bases from J, with 11 bases between.

This clone has just a few counts. This chain uses TRBV4-3 with TRBJ2-7; the match to TRBD1 covers 9 bases. The J segment lost 2 bases and the V segment lost 1 base, leaving 3 bases of the junction unmatched. Looked up from germline, CDR1 is LGHNA and CDR2 is YSLEER. The CDR3 spans 15 residues. CDR3 region: CASSQGRDRAYEQYF. In DNA, the CDR3 is TGCGCCAGCAGCCAAGGACGGGACAGGGCCTACGAGCAGTACTTC.

The chain is built from TRBV10-3 and TRBJ2-3, with TRBD1 matching 9 bases. The germline CDR1 and CDR2 sequences are ENHRY and SYGVKD. The length of the CDR3 is 14 residues. J gave up 3 bases and V 7 bases, and 5 bases lay outside the gene matches. DNA for the CDR3: TGTGCCATCACCATAGACAGGGGGACAGATACGCAGTATTTT. It codes for CAITIDRGTDTQYF.

V gene TRBV7-2 combines with J gene TRBJ2-3, with 10 bases aligning to TRBD2. V shed 0 bases, J shed 0 bases, and the junction held 6 bases outside the gene matches. CDR3 size: 18 residues. From germline, CDR1 is SGHTA and CDR2 FQGNSA. This CDR3 reads CASSLAPSGGTSTDTQYF. The CDR3 DNA is TGTGCCAGCAGCTTAGCCCCTAGCGGGGGAACTAGCACAGATACGCAGTATTTT.

The sample holds a few counts of this clone. The chain is built from TRBV6-5 and TRBJ2-2; no clear D. Germline V gene data show CDR1 as MNHEY and CDR2 as SVGAGI. Between the trimmed V and J ends, which lost 3 bases and 7 bases, there was a span of 3 bases. This CDR3 is 11 amino acids long. Here the CDR3 reads CASSYLGELFF. CDR3 in DNA: TGTGCCAGCAGTTATCTCGGGGAGCTGTTTTTT.

The V and J genes are TRBV28 and TRBJ2-1; 8 nucleotides match TRBD2. The CDR3 has 15 residues. CDR1 and CDR2 (germline): MDHEN, SYDVKM. Trimming took 6 bases from V and 3 from J; bases not matched to a gene: 7. CDR3 sequence (DNA): TGTGCCAGCAGCGTGAGGCTAGCGGGCTACAATGAGCAGTTCTTC. It codes for CASSVRLAGYNEQFF.

J is TRBJ2-3 and V is TRBV18; possibly TRBD2 for D (5 bases). Germline-derived CDR1 and CDR2 are KGHSH and LQKENI. This CDR3 spans 16 amino acids. Trimming took off 6 bases at V and 0 bases at J, with 16 bases between the two ends. This CDR3 reads CASSRSEGGSTDTQYF. Here the CDR3 DNA reads TGTGCCAGCTCGCGGTCAGAGGGCGGTAGCACAGATACGCAGTATTTT.

The chain joins TRBV5-4 to TRBJ2-6; D might be TRBD2 (6 bases). Germline V CDR1 and CDR2: SGHNT, YYREEE (reference sequence). The CDR3 extends over 17 amino acids. Trimming cost V 4 bases and J 3 bases, with 17 bases left between them. As DNA, the CDR3 is TGTGCCAGCAGCACGGGCGGGGTTCAAGGTGGGGCCAACGTCCTGACTTTC. Translating it yields CASSTGGVQGGANVLTF.

This clone was recorded only once. The junction departs from the called germline gene at one end, perhaps through a read error. The chain links TRBV5-1 to TRBJ2-7, with a possible D match to TRBD1 (6 bases). The CDR3 sequence is 14 residues long. Germline loops: CDR1 SGHRS, CDR2 YFSETQ. The CDR3 sequence is CASSVAGASYEQYF. CDR3 sequence (DNA): TGTGCCAGCTCCGTCGCAGGGGCATCCTACGAGCAGTACTTC.

The CDR3 DNA sequence: TGTGCCAGCAGCGATACAGGGGGCGGTTTTGACGAGCAGTACTTC. Its protein is CASSDTGGGFDEQYF. This rearrangement joins TRBV7-9 to TRBJ2-7; 9 nucleotides agree with TRBD1. Germline trimming cut 5 bases from V and 5 bases from J; bases unmatched to any gene: 10. The germline CDR1 and CDR2 sequences are SEHNR and FQNEAQ (reference sequence). The CDR3 length is 15 residues.

Comment on this clone: One junction end does not reproduce the germline sequence, and a read error may be involved. The genes are TRBV7-2 and TRBJ1-2; D call uncertain. The length of the CDR3 is 14 residues. CDR1 SGHTA and CDR2 FQGNSA come from the germline V gene. CDR3 nucleotides: TGTGCCAGCAGCCCCCAGCGGGCTGGCTATGGCTACACCTTT. This gives the protein CASSPQRAGYGYTF.

CDR3 residues: CASSLAGASTDTQYF. DNA of the CDR3: TGTGCCAGCAGTTTAGCGGGAGCGAGCACAGATACGCAGTATTTT. This chain links TRBV28 with TRBJ2-3; 7 bases agree with TRBD2. J was trimmed by 0 bases and V by 2 bases; bases with no gene match: 2. The CDR3 consists of 15 residues. CDR1 MDHEN and CDR2 SYDVKM come from the germline V gene.

This chain joins TRBV2 and TRBJ1-2; D unresolved. Germline V gene lookup returns CDR1 SNHLY and CDR2 FYNNEI. Trimming removed 3 bases at V and 4 bases at J, with 12 bases between. The CDR3 has 14 amino acids. As DNA, the CDR3 is TGTGCCAGCAGTGACTCGTCAGTCAGCTATGGCTACACCTTC. This encodes CASSDSSVSYGYTF.

This clone was observed a few times. The chain joins TRBV11-2 to TRBJ2-5, with a weak D call TRBD1 (6 bases). CDR1 SGHAT and CDR2 FQNNGV come from the germline V gene. Trimming removed 1 base at V and 6 bases at J, with 6 bases between. The CDR3 extends over 12 amino acids. The CDR3 protein is CASSLGGQTQYF. In DNA, the CDR3 is TGTGCCAGCAGCTTAGGGGGGCAGACCCAGTACTTC.

The V call is TRBV18, the J call TRBJ2-5, with D unclear. Germline V gene lookup returns CDR1 KGHSH and CDR2 LQKENI. The CDR3 totals 11 residues. Trimming took off 3 bases at V and 5 bases at J, with 4 bases between the two ends. The CDR3 sequence is CASSPRETQYF. The CDR3 bases are TGTGCCAGCTCACCCCGGGAGACCCAGTACTTC.

The V gene is TRBV11-2, the J gene TRBJ2-4; 8 bases agree with TRBD2. Germline V lookup: CDR1 SGHAT, CDR2 FQNNGV. The CDR3 runs 14 residues. V was clipped by 6 bases and J by 3 bases; unmatched bases: 4. This CDR3 is CASSLSGIKNIQYF. The CDR3 DNA reads as TGTGCCAGCAGTCTTAGCGGGATCAAAAACATTCAGTACTTC.

The gene calls are TRBV25-1 and TRBJ1-1; possibly TRBD1 for D (5 bases). The germline V and J ends were trimmed by 1 base and 5 bases, with 20 bases remaining between them. CDR1 and CDR2 (germline): MGHDK, SYGVNS. This CDR3 has 17 amino acids. CDR3 DNA: TGTGCCAGCAGTGAATTCGGGGGGTGGGGCCCGGGGACTGAAGCTTTCTTT. It encodes CASSEFGGWGPGTEAFF.

V usage is TRBV7-2 and J usage is TRBJ2-3; 7 positions agree with TRBD2. The CDR3 runs to 14 residues. Germline CDR1 SGHTA, CDR2 FQGNSA. The trim removed 4 bases at V and 5 bases at J, leaving 6 bases unmatched. CDR3 sequence: CASSSKTGGDTQYF. The CDR3 region has the DNA TGTGCCAGCAGCTCCAAGACGGGAGGAGATACGCAGTATTTT. The full variable domain, with the rest looked up from reference TRBV7-2 and TRBJ2-3, is GAGVSQSPSNKVTEKGKDVELRCDPISGHTALYWYRQSLGQGLEFLIYFQGNSAPDKSGLPSDRFSAERTGGSVSTLTIQRTQQEDSAVYLCASSSKTGGDTQYFGPGTRLTVL.

V is TRBV2 and J is TRBJ2-5, with TRBD2 matching 10 bases. V was pared by 3 bases and J by 5 bases, with 6 bases of the junction left unmatched. This CDR3 spans 15 amino acids. Germline V gene data show CDR1 as SNHLY and CDR2 as FYNNEI. The CDR3 nucleotides are TGTGCCAGCAGTGATAGACTAGCGGGTTACGAGACCCAGTACTTC. Protein: CASSDRLAGYETQYF.

This rearrangement joins TRBV7-9 to TRBJ2-5; D unresolved. In germline, CDR1 is SEHNR, CDR2 FQNEAQ (reference sequence). There are 13 residues in the CDR3. V was trimmed by 6 bases and J by 5 bases, leaving 13 bases between them. CDR3 DNA: TGTGCCAGCAGTGGAAATATCGGGGAGACCCAGTACTTC. Its translation: CASSGNIGETQYF.

There are a few counts of this clone. V and J are TRBV6-5 and TRBJ2-7, with D possibly being TRBD2 (6 bases). This CDR3 is built from 13 residues. The germline V and J ends were trimmed by 8 bases and 2 bases, with 13 bases remaining between them. The germline V gene encodes CDR1 MNHEY and CDR2 SVGAGI. CDR3 protein: CASHRSGAYEQYF. The CDR3 nucleotides read TGTGCCAGCCACAGGTCGGGGGCCTACGAGCAGTACTTC.

This chain uses TRBV19 with TRBJ2-2; the match to TRBD2 covers 8 bases. The CDR3 has 14 amino acids. The germline V gene has CDR1 LNHDA and CDR2 SQIVND (reference sequence). V dropped 6 bases and J dropped 4; count of bases not matched to a gene: 4. CDR3 nucleotide sequence: TGTGCCAGTAGACCGGGGGGGTCCACCGGGGAGCTGTTTTTT. The encoded protein is CASRPGGSTGELFF.

V and J are TRBV5-1 and TRBJ2-6; 8 bases map to TRBD2. CDR3 length: 18 amino acids. From germline, CDR1 is SGHRS and CDR2 YFSETQ. J gave up 1 base and V 6 bases, and 12 bases lay outside the gene matches. The CDR3: CASTKRFSGVSGANVLTF. The CDR3 DNA follows: TGCGCCAGCACCAAACGGTTTAGCGGGGTGTCTGGGGCCAACGTCCTGACTTTC.